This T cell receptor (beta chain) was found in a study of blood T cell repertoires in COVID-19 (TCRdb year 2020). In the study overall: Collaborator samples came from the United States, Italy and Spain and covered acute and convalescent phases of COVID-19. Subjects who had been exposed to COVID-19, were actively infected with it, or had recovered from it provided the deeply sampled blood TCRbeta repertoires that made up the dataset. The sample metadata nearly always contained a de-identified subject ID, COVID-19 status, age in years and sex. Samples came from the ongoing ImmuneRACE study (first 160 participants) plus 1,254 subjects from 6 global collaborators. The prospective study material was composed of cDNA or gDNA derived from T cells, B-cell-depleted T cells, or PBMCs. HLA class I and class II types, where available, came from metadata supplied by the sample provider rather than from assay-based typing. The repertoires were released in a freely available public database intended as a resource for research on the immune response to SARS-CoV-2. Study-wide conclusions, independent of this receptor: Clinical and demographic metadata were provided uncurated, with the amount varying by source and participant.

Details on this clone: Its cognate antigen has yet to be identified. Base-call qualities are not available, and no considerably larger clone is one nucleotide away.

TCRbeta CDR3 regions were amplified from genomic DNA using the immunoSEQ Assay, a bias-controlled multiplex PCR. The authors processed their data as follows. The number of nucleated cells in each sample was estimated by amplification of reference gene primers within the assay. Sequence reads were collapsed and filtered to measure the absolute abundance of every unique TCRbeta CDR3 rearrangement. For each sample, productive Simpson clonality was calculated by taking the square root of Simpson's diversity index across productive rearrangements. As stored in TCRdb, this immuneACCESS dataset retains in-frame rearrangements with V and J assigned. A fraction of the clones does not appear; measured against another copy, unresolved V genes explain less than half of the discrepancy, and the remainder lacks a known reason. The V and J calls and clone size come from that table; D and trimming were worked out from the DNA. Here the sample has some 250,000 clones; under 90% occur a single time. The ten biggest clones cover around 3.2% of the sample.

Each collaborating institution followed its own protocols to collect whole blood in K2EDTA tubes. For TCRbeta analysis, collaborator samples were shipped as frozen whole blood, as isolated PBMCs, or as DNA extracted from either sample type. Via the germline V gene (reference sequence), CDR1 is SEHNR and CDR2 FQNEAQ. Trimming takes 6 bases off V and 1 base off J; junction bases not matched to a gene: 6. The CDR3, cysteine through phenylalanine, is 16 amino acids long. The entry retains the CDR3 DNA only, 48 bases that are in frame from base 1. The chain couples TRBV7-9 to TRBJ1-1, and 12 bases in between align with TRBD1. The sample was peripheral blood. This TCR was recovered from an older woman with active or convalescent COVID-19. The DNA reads TGTGCCAGCAGAAGAGGGACAGGGGGCCCGAACACTGAAGCTTTCTTT. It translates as CASRRGTGGPNTEAFF.